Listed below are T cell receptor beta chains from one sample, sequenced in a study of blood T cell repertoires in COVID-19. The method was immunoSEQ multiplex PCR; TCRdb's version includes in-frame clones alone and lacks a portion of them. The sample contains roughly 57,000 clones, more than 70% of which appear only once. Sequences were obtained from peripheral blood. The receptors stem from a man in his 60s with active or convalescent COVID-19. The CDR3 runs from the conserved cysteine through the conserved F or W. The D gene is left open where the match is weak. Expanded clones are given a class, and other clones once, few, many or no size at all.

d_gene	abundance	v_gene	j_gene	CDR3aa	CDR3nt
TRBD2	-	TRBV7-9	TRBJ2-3	CASSKGTSGGEDTQYF	TGTGCCAGCAGCAAAGGGACTAGCGGGGGAGAAGATACGCAGTATTTT
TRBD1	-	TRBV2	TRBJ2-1	CASIQGQGYNEQFF	TGTGCCAGCATTCAAGGACAGGGCTACAATGAGCAGTTCTTC
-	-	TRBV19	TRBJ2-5	CASRPYGGYQETQYF	TGTGCCAGTAGACCCTATGGGGGGTACCAAGAGACCCAGTACTTC
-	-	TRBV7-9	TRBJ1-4	CASSLGGNMNEKLFF	TGTGCCAGCAGCTTAGGTGGCAACATGAATGAAAAACTGTTTTTT
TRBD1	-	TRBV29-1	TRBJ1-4	CSVDLGQGSEKLFF	TGCAGCGTTGATCTGGGACAGGGAAGTGAAAAACTGTTTTTT
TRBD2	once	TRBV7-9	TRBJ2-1	CASSPETSGRIGEQFF	TGTGCCAGCAGCCCAGAGACTAGCGGGAGGATCGGTGAGCAGTTCTTC
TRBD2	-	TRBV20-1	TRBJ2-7	CSGGRGREQYF	TGCAGTGGGGGGAGGGGTCGCGAGCAGTACTTC
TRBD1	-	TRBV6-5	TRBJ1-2	CASGQGARGYTF	TGTGCCAGCGGCCAGGGGGCGAGGGGCTACACCTTC
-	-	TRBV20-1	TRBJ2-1	CSASKLHNEQFF	TGCAGTGCTAGTAAACTTCACAATGAGCAGTTCTTC
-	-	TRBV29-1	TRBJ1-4	CSVGQALNEKLFF	TGCAGCGTTGGACAGGCTCTAAATGAAAAACTGTTTTTT